The 4 T cell receptor beta chains presented below share a single source sample, sequenced in a study of shared T cell receptors in the human thymus. TCRdb's table, derived via immunoSEQ multiplex PCR, lists solely in-frame clones and lacks some. The sample lists roughly 710,000 clones; roughly 85% were seen once. This sample was also put to use in a study of human thymus T cells.

The sample comprised thymocytes. These receptors were collected from a girl in the first two years of life with a congenital heart defect.

The rearrangement joins TRBV6-5 to TRBJ1-2, with TRBD1 matching over 8 bases. This CDR3 has 14 amino acids. The germline gives CDR1 MNHEY, CDR2 SVGAGI. V lost 6 bases, J lost 4 bases, and 7 bases stayed unmatched. The CDR3 bases are TGTGCCAGCAGACCCACCGACAGGGGCTATGGCTACACCTTC. Translated, it gives CASRPTDRGYGYTF.

Worth noting for this clone: A junction boundary mismatches the germline segment, possibly from a read error. The V and J genes are TRBV2 and TRBJ2-3, with unresolved D. CDR1 SNHLY and CDR2 FYNNEI come from the germline V gene. CDR3 length: 12 residues. The CDR3 protein is CASSEATYTQYF. The CDR3 DNA is TGTGCCAGCAGTGAAGCCACATATACGCAGTATTTT.

The chain carries TRBV6-1 and TRBJ1-1, with 7 bases fitting TRBD1. From germline, CDR1 is MNHNS and CDR2 SASEGT. V lost 6 bases to trimming and J lost 0 bases; unmatched junction nucleotides: 7. The CDR3 totals 15 residues. The chain's CDR3 is CASSPGTDMNTEAFF. Here the CDR3 DNA reads TGTGCCAGCAGCCCGGGGACAGATATGAACACTGAAGCTTTCTTT.

CDR3 loop: CASGLADNQPQHF. The CDR3 region has the DNA TGTGCCAGCGGGTTGGCGGACAATCAGCCCCAGCATTTT. J is TRBJ1-5 and V is TRBV2; D is unclear. The germline gives CDR1 SNHLY, CDR2 FYNNEI. Trimming removed 8 bases from V and 3 bases from J, with 11 bases in between. The CDR3 is 13 residues long.